Presented here are 19 T cell receptor beta chains from one specimen sequenced in a study of shared clonotypes between healthy human individuals. The data were produced by immunoSEQ multiplex PCR, yet TCRdb's version contains in-frame clones alone and is incomplete. The data contain a few hundred thousand clones, around 78% of them seen just once; the ten biggest clones take up about 12%. The sequenced sample was PBMCs. These receptors were obtained from a woman aged 40 to 50 in good health. Some clones in this sample may be carry-over from other donors' samples.

The chain carries TRBV25-1 and TRBJ1-4, with 8 bases identical to TRBD1. The length of the CDR3 is 14 residues. CDR1 and CDR2 (germline): MGHDK, SYGVNS. V shed 4 bases, J shed 6 bases, and the junction held 4 bases outside the gene matches. The CDR3 here is CASSVVTGDEKLFF. CDR3 nucleotides: TGTGCCAGCAGTGTCGTGACAGGGGATGAAAAACTGTTTTTT.

This clone was observed once. The limits of the CDR3 on the DNA are not certain, so only TCRdb's listed CDR3 is given. The J gene is TRBJ2-5, the V gene TRBV12-2; TRBD2 is the table's D call and was not checked against the DNA. TRBV12-2 is flagged as a pseudogene. The CDR3 is made up of 20 amino acids, end residues included. CDR3 sequence: CASRSVGSGTDHSGQETQYF.

This clone occurred a few times. Other DNA sequences in the sample encode the same CDR3. The V and J genes are TRBV5-1 and TRBJ2-5; maybe TRBD1 (5 bases). Trimming left V 4 bases short and J 2 bases short, with 6 bases between. Germline assignment: CDR1 SGHRS and CDR2 YFSETQ. The CDR3 length is 12 residues. The CDR3 sequence: CASSRQQETQYF. In nucleotides, the CDR3 is TGCGCCAGCAGCCGACAGCAAGAGACCCAGTACTTC.

The chain employs TRBV6-5 and TRBJ1-2; 7 nucleotides align to TRBD1. The germline CDR1 and CDR2 sequences are MNHEY and SVGAGI. The CDR3 contains 14 residues. With V trimmed by 2 bases and J by 4 bases, 4 bases remained unmatched. The CDR3 DNA reads TGTGCCAGCAGTTACGACCGGACAGGCTATGGCTACACCTTC. Translation gives CASSYDRTGYGYTF.

This chain joins TRBV27 and TRBJ2-4, with D hard to call. Trimming took 0 bases from V and 5 from J, leaving 8 bases between them. There are 14 residues in the CDR3. Germline V gives CDR1 MNHEY, CDR2 SMNVEV (reference sequence). The CDR3 bases are TGTGCCAGCAGTTTATCCGCGGTCCAAAACATTCAGTACTTC. This gives the protein CASSLSAVQNIQYF.

The V call is TRBV6-1, the J call TRBJ2-5; perhaps TRBD2 as D (5 bases). Germline V gene lookup returns CDR1 MNHNS and CDR2 SASEGT. With 5 bases removed from V and 0 bases from J, the gap between germline ends came to 7 bases. This CDR3 comprises 13 residues. The CDR3, as DNA: TGTGCCAGCAGTAATAGCGACCAAGAGACCCAGTACTTC. It encodes CASSNSDQETQYF.

V is TRBV2 and J is TRBJ2-3, with D uncertain. The germline V gene encodes CDR1 SNHLY and CDR2 FYNNEI. The CDR3 contains 13 residues. Trimming left V 6 bases short and J 3 bases short, with 10 bases between. The CDR3 DNA reads as TGTGCCAGCAGCGTCGTCAGGACAGATACGCAGTATTTT. Translating it yields CASSVVRTDTQYF.

V gene TRBV7-9 combines with J gene TRBJ2-3; D may be TRBD2 (6 bases). Trimming removed 1 base from V and 3 bases from J, with 11 bases in between. This CDR3 is 15 amino acids long. Germline CDR1 SEHNR, CDR2 FQNEAQ (reference sequence). CDR3 DNA sequence: TGTGCCAGCAGCTTAGACGGCGGGAAAACAGATACGCAGTATTTT. Amino acid sequence: CASSLDGGKTDTQYF.

The CDR3 bases are TGTGCCAGCTCACCCTCGTTAGGCGGGAGGGGCCCTATCGGGGAGCTGTTTTTT. Amino acids: CASSPSLGGRGPIGELFF. The chain is built from TRBV18 and TRBJ2-2, with 9 nucleotides matching TRBD2. This CDR3 spans 18 amino acids. V gave up 3 bases and J gave up 7 bases; unmatched junction bases: 15. Germline V CDR1 and CDR2: KGHSH, LQKENI.

This chain connects TRBV27 to TRBJ2-7; no clear D. Between the trimmed V and J ends, which lost 7 bases and 3 bases, there was a span of 22 bases. CDR1 and CDR2 (germline): MNHEY, SMNVEV (reference sequence). This CDR3 has 16 residues. The CDR3 sequence is CASKAAGSMSIYEQYF. CDR3 sequence (DNA): TGTGCCAGCAAGGCCGCCGGGTCCATGAGTATCTACGAGCAGTACTTC.

The CDR3 DNA reads as TGTGCCAGCGGCTCGGTTAGGGCGAACACCGGGGAGCTGTTTTTT. As protein: CASGSVRANTGELFF. The rearrangement uses TRBV28 and TRBJ2-2; D not certain. The germline V gene encodes CDR1 MDHEN and CDR2 SYDVKM. The V and J ends lost 8 bases and 0 bases respectively, with 13 bases between them. This CDR3 contains 15 residues.

The V gene is TRBV29-1, the J gene TRBJ2-5, with 12 bases identical to TRBD1. The CDR3 totals 15 residues. Losses at the gene ends were 6 bases for V and 5 bases for J; bases not matched to a gene: 10. Germline loops: CDR1 SQVTM, CDR2 ANQGSEA. CDR3 region: CSVAGTGGIGETQYF. CDR3 nucleotide sequence: TGCAGCGTGGCGGGGACAGGGGGCATTGGGGAGACCCAGTACTTC.

The chain is built from TRBV27 and TRBJ2-1, with D perhaps TRBD1 (6 bases). This CDR3 is 14 amino acids long. CDR1 and CDR2 from the germline V gene are MNHEY and SMNVEV (reference sequence). The V gene lost 2 bases and the J gene lost 2 bases, with 7 bases spanning the gap. The CDR3 region is CASSLRQAYNEQFF. The CDR3, as DNA: TGTGCCAGCAGTTTAAGACAGGCCTACAATGAGCAGTTCTTC.

This clone was observed a handful of times. V usage is TRBV7-9 and J usage is TRBJ1-5; D is uncertain. The V gene's germline CDR1 is SEHNR and CDR2 FQNEAQ (reference sequence). CDR3 length: 15 amino acids. V was clipped by 5 bases and J by 0 bases, with 11 bases between them. The CDR3 DNA reads as TGTGCCAGCAGCCTTAGTGGGTTTAGCAATCAGCCCCAGCATTTT. This codes for CASSLSGFSNQPQHF. Variable domain in full (rest from reference TRBV7-9 and TRBJ1-5): DTGVSQNPRHKITKRGQNVTFRCDPISEHNRLYWYRQTLGQGPEFLTYFQNEAQLEKSRLLSDRFSAERPKGSFSTLEIQRTEQGDSAMYLCASSLSGFSNQPQHFGDGTRLSIL.

The rearrangement uses TRBV19 and TRBJ2-5; 9 bases are a match to TRBD2. CDR1 and CDR2 (germline): LNHDA, SQIVND (reference sequence). Trimming took 7 bases from V and 4 from J; bases not matched to a gene: 7. The CDR3 has 14 residues. Written as DNA, the CDR3 is TGTGCCAGTACGGCTAGCGGGGTAGGAGAGACCCAGTACTTC. It codes for CASTASGVGETQYF.

The CDR3: CASSGGLATSEQFF. DNA of the CDR3: TGTGCCAGCAGTGGGGGACTAGCGACCAGTGAGCAGTTCTTC. The rearrangement links TRBV25-1 to TRBJ2-1, with 10 bases identical to TRBD2. CDR1 is MGHDK and CDR2 is SYGVNS in the germline V gene. The CDR3 covers 14 residues. The V gene end was trimmed by 4 bases and the J gene end by 9 bases; junction bases not matched to a gene: 6. Drawing the rest from reference TRBV25-1 and TRBJ2-1, the complete variable domain is EADIYQTPRYLVIGTGKKITLECSQTMGHDKMYWYQQDPGMELHLIHYSYGVNSTEKGDLSSESTVSRIRTEHFPLTLESARPSHTSQYLCASSGGLATSEQFFGPGTRLTVL.

V and J are TRBV27 and TRBJ2-3, with no clear D. The CDR3 sequence is 13 residues long. Germline values: CDR1 MNHEY, CDR2 SMNVEV (reference sequence). The ends were cut back, 6 bases at V and 0 bases at J, with 7 bases in the middle. The CDR3: CASRGVSTDTQYF. DNA of the CDR3: TGTGCCAGCAGAGGAGTTAGCACAGATACGCAGTATTTT.

This clone appeared many times. The CDR3 region is CASSLGTGSYGYTF. The CDR3 DNA sequence: TGTGCCAGCAGCTTAGGGACAGGGAGCTATGGCTACACCTTC. The chain combines TRBV5-8 with TRBJ1-2, with 9 bases aligning to TRBD1. J lost 4 bases, V lost 2 bases, and 3 bases had no gene match. This CDR3 is 14 amino acids long. Germline V gene sequence: CDR1 SGHTS, CDR2 YDEGEE.

A word on this clone: A far larger clone differs by one base, so this is likely a read error. The chain employs TRBV7-8 and TRBJ2-7, with 8 bases that match TRBD2. This CDR3 comprises 15 residues. The germline gives CDR1 SGHVS, CDR2 FQNEAQ. The CDR3 loop reads CASSLAVAGIYERYF. The CDR3 DNA follows: TGTGCCAGCAGCTTAGCCGTAGCGGGGATCTACGAGCGGTACTTC.